This T cell receptor (beta chain) was sequenced during a study of OX40 agonist ivuxolimab in advanced cancers. Background for the entire study: Ivuxolimab was a fully human IgG2 agonistic monoclonal antibody targeting the costimulatory receptor OX40 (CD134). In the dose-escalation cohort, more than 75% of patients were male, and the mean age was roughly 60 years, with a range of roughly 20 to 80. Partial responses occurred in three dose-escalation patients: two with cutaneous melanoma and one with hepatocellular carcinoma. The paper describes the monotherapy dose-escalation part (N = 52 patients) of the phase I trial of ivuxolimab. The purpose of peripheral TCRbeta sequencing was to test whether ivuxolimab changed TCR sequence diversity and led to clonal T-cell expansion. Of the approximately 50 patients in dose escalation, 19 had hepatocellular carcinoma, roughly 15 had melanoma, 9 had renal cell carcinoma and 9 had head and neck cancer. Intravenous ivuxolimab was administered to patients every 2 weeks at six dose levels: 0.01, 0.1, 0.3, 1.5, 3 and 10 mg/kg. Patients were allowed to have had prior anti-PD-1, anti-PD-L1 or anti-CTLA-4 therapy, and 40% to 45% of the dose-escalation patients had been treated with checkpoint inhibitors.

For sequencing of the TCRbeta CDR3 region, genomic DNA was extracted from the sorted cells. The immunoSEQ Assay was used to sequence the TCRbeta CDR3 regions. The table comes from immuneACCESS by way of TCRdb, which keeps in-frame sequences with V and J called. Part of the clones is missing from these tables; in studies checked, under half for an unresolved V gene and the rest for unknown reasons. Recorded for this sample are some 70,000 clones; just over 85% of them occurred a single time. Roughly 7.8% of the sample rests with the top ten. CDR1 and CDR2 are read off the germline V gene as SGHTA and FQGTGA. V loses 2 bases of germline sequence and J loses 2 bases, and the interval between the two ends is 9 bases. Its CDR3 holds 14 amino acids, cysteine through phenylalanine. The CDR3 DNA has 42 bases and is translated from base 1. Patients with a history of autoimmune disease or receiving systemic immunosuppression were excluded from the trial. Peripheral blood for TCR sequencing was collected from all dose cohorts at baseline, on cycle 4 day 1, and on cycle 7 day 1. The samples were drawn from a first-in-human, open-label, multicenter phase I dose-escalation trial of ivuxolimab. Adults with locally advanced or metastatic head and neck squamous cell, hepatocellular, melanoma or renal cell carcinoma were enrolled in the trial. Before TCR sequencing, CD4+ T cells and CD8+ T cells were sorted from peripheral blood as separate populations.

About this clone: Its antigen is not yet known. It has no much larger one-base neighbor in the sample; base qualities were not kept.

Broader findings and caveats from the paper: On average, CD8+ T cells showed more expanded clones than CD4+ T cells after ivuxolimab. In the 0.1-3.0 mg/kg groups, partial responders were among the patients with the lowest normalized peripheral clonal expansion, particularly in CD8+ T cells. Low levels of normalized T-cell clonal expansion were also seen in some patients who did not respond. At doses of 0.1 to 3.0 mg/kg, clonal expansion of both CD4+ and CD8+ T cells in blood was seen between baseline and week 6. Which antigens the clonally expanded peripheral T cells were specific for was not determined.

The TCR was taken from an adult with an advanced solid tumor such as melanoma, head and neck, liver or kidney cancer. Specimen: CD4+ or CD8+ T cells sorted from blood, collected in a trial of the OX40 agonist ivuxolimab. Here the chain combines TRBV7-3 and TRBJ2-5, and possibly TRBD2, on 6 matching bases. The DNA is TGTGCCAGCAGCTTAGCGGGGAATCAAGAGACCCAGTACTTC. It specifies CASSLAGNQETQYF. Supplemented by the reference TRBV7-3 and TRBJ2-5 proteins around the CDR3, the complete variable domain is GAGVSQTPSNKVTEKGKYVELRCDPISGHTALYWYRQSLGQGPEFLIYFQGTGAADDSGLPNDRFFAVRPEGSVSTLKIQRTERGDSAVYLCASSLAGNQETQYFGPGTRLLVL.